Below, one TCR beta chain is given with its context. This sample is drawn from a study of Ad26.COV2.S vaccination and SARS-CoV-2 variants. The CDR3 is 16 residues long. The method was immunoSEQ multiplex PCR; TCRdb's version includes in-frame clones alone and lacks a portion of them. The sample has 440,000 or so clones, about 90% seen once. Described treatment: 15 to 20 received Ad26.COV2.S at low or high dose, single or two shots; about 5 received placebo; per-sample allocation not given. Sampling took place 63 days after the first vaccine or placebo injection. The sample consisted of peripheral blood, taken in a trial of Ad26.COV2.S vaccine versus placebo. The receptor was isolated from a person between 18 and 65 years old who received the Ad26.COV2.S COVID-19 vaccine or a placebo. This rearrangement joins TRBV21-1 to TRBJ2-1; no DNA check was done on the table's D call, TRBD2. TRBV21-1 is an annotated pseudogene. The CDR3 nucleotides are TGTGCCAGCAGCGCCAGCGGGTGCGGGAGAGGATATGAGCAGTTCTTC. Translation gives CASSASGCGRGYEQFF.